Here is one T cell receptor (beta chain) with its context. V lost 1 base, J lost 2 bases, and 8 bases stayed unmatched. Germline-derived CDR1 and CDR2 are LNHNV and YYDKDF (reference sequence). The CDR3 has 16 residues. The sample belongs to a study of shared clonotypes between healthy human individuals. Sequencing was performed with immunoSEQ multiplex PCR; in TCRdb, only in-frame clones are kept and a portion is missing. The sample shows around 500,000 clones, roughly 80% of them seen only once. Material: PBMCs. The receptor was derived from a middle-aged woman in good health. Some clones in this sample may be carry-over from other donors' samples. The V gene is TRBV15, the J gene TRBJ2-7, with 7 nucleotides matching TRBD2. Here the CDR3 reads CATSRGGGSRAYEQYF. In nucleotides, the CDR3 is TGTGCCACCAGCAGAGGAGGCGGGAGCCGAGCCTACGAGCAGTACTTC.